Described below is a single T cell receptor (beta chain) sequence and its context. Antigen specificity is unknown. These data originate in a study of T cells after yellow fever vaccination. Regarding the study as a whole: Highly abundant clonotypes carried over from the bulk population could end up in FACS-sorted repertoires as contaminants.

TCRdb independently ran MiXCR on the 5' RACE reads; one entry per CDR3 protein. The repertoire consists of around 310,000 distinct CDR3 sequences, with under 5% occurring once and the leading ten covering 20% to 30%. CDR3 length: 14 amino acids. Trimming took off 1 base at V and 5 bases at J, with 11 bases between the two ends. CDR1 and CDR2 from the germline V gene are MDHEN and SYDVKM. The chain couples TRBV28 to TRBJ1-1, with D possibly being TRBD1 (5 bases). The receptor's source is a man aged 18 to 29 who received the YFV17D yellow fever vaccine. The specimen comprised PBMCs, sampled 5 days after the yellow fever booster vaccination. In DNA, the CDR3 is TGTGCCAGCAGTTTATATTCGGGGGAGACTGAAGCTTTCTTT. Amino acids: CASSLYSGETEAFF. Based on the CDR3 plus reference TRBV28 and TRBJ1-1, the full variable domain is DVKVTQSSRYLVKRTGEKVFLECVQDMDHENMFWYRQDPGLGLRLIYFSYDVKMKEKGDIPEGYSVSREKKERFSLILESASTNQTSMYLCASSLYSGETEAFFGQGTRLTVV.